Below, one TCR beta chain is given with its context. A much larger clone is a single base away; this may be a read error. The team produced cDNA through 5'RACE using 10-nucleotide random UMIs. Every sequencing run returned over 170 million TCR-beta sequences, which were derived from 15-18 subjects. One entry per CDR3 protein results from TCRdb running MiXCR on the 5' RACE reads. Of 77,000 or so distinct CDR3 sequences listed, roughly 9% were seen once; the top ten hold 1.5% to 2%. This sample was included in a study of neurological immune-mediated disorders. This CDR3 is built from 16 residues. This receptor was identified in a man over 45 in good health. Input material: PBMCs. The chain couples TRBV12-3 or TRBV12-4 to TRBJ1-3; 9 nucleotides match TRBD1. The CDR3 is CDSSFIQGASGNTIYF. CDR3 bases: TGTGACAGCAGTTTTATACAGGGGGCTTCTGGAAACACCATATATTTT.